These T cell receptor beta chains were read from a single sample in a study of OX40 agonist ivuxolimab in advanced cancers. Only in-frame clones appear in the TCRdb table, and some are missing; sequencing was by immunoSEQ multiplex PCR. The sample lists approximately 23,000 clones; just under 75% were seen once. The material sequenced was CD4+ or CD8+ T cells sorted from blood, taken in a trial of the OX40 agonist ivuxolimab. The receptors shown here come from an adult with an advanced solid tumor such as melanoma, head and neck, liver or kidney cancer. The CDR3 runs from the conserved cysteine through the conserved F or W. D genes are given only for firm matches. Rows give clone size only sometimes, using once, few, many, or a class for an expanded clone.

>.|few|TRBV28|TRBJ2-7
CASSPQGSYYEQYF
TGTGCCAGCAGTCCGCAGGGTTCATACTACGAGCAGTACTTC
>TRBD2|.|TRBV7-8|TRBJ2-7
CASSFPPGLAGATYEQYF
TGTGCCAGCAGCTTCCCACCGGGACTAGCGGGGGCGACCTACGAGCAGTACTTC
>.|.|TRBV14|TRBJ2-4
CASSQNARGVKNIQYF
TGTGCCAGCAGCCAAAATGCTAGGGGGGTCAAAAACATTCAGTACTTC
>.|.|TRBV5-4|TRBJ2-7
CASSLLRTGFVGTYEQYF
TGTGCCAGCAGCCTACTCCGTACAGGGTTCGTGGGAACCTACGAGCAGTACTTC
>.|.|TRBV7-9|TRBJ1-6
CASSSDNSPLHF
TGTGCCAGCAGCTCCGATAATTCACCCCTCCACTTT
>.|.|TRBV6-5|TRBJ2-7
CASTQWGVSYEQYF
TGTGCCAGCACCCAGTGGGGGGTATCCTACGAGCAGTACTTC
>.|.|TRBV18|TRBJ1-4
CASSALGRGREKLFF
TGTGCCAGCTCGGCTCTTGGGCGCGGGCGGGAAAAACTGTTTTTT
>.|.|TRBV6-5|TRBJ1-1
CASSSPWAPATEAFF
TGTGCCAGCAGTTCTCCGTGGGCCCCCGCCACTGAAGCTTTCTTT
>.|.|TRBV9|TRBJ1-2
CASSDRRGAGDYGYTF
TGTGCCAGCAGCGACCGGAGGGGGGCGGGAGACTATGGCTACACCTTC
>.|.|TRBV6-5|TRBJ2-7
CASSYLALGGEQYF
TGTGCCAGCAGTTACCTGGCCCTCGGGGGCGAGCAGTACTTC
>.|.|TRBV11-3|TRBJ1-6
CASSLAPGENSPLHF
TGTGCCAGCAGCTTAGCACCCGGGGAAAACTCACCCCTCCACTTT
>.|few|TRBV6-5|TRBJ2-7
CASAYGALTYEQYF
TGTGCCAGCGCCTACGGGGCGCTAACCTACGAGCAGTACTTC
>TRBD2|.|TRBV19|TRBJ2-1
CASSIGTSGGNEQFF
TGTGCCAGTAGTATAGGGACTAGCGGGGGCAATGAGCAGTTCTTC
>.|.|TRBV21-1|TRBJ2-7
CASSKGQALSYEQYF
TGTGCCAGCAGCAAAGGTCAGGCGCTCTCCTACGAGCAGTACTTC
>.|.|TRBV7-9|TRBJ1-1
CASSSRRGTEAFF
TGTGCCAGCAGCTCCCGACGTGGCACTGAAGCTTTCTTT
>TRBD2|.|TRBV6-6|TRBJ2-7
CASSYLGLAYEQYF
TGTGCCAGCAGTTACCTGGGACTAGCTTACGAGCAGTACTTC
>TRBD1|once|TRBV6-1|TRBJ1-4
CASSEVRGMVGEKLFF
TGTGCCAGCAGTGAAGTCAGGGGGATGGTGGGTGAAAAACTGTTTTTT
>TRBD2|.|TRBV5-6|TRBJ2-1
CASSLGSAGQQFF
TGTGCCAGCAGCTTGGGATCAGCGGGGCAGCAGTTCTTC